The 32 T cell receptor beta chains below were found in one sample sequenced in a study of monozygotic twins with inflammatory bowel disease. After re-calling the 5' RACE reads, TCRdb lists one entry per CDR3 protein, DNA absent. This sample lists about 170,000 distinct CDR3 sequences; its ten largest clones have approximately 3%. Sequencing input: blood. Receptors originate from a human donor with ulcerative colitis or Crohn's disease, or a healthy co-twin of an affected twin (not recorded which).

V usage is TRBV27 and J usage is TRBJ2-2. CDR3 length: 14 residues. The germline V gene encodes CDR1 MNHEY and CDR2 SMNVEV (reference sequence). This CDR3 is CASSLGPIGGELFF.

The chain joins TRBV6-6 to TRBJ2-7; checking the TCRdb D call of TRBD2 is not possible without DNA. Looked up from germline, CDR1 is MNHNY and CDR2 is SVGAGI (reference sequence). The CDR3 sequence is 13 residues long. CDR3 protein: CASSYRGGYEQYF.

V gene TRBV5-1 combines with J gene TRBJ2-2. This CDR3 is 15 amino acids long. Per germline, CDR1 SGHRS and CDR2 YFSETQ. The CDR3 protein is CASSLEAVNTGELFF.

The CDR3 reads CASSQRLAGGSDEQFF. The chain combines TRBV19 with TRBJ2-1; TCRdb indicates TRBD2, and absent DNA this call remains unverified. Germline V CDR1 and CDR2: LNHDA, SQIVND (reference sequence). The CDR3 totals 16 residues.

CDR3: CASSPVAGSYEQYF. V gene TRBV5-1 combines with J gene TRBJ2-7. The CDR3 is made up of 14 amino acids. From germline, CDR1 is SGHRS and CDR2 YFSETQ. The full variable domain, completed using reference TRBV5-1 and TRBJ2-7, is KAGVTQTPRYLIKTRGQQVTLSCSPISGHRSVSWYQQTPGQGLQFLFEYFSETQRNKGNFPGRFSGRQFSNSRSEMNVSTLELGDSALYLCASSPVAGSYEQYFGPGTRLTVT.

V is TRBV6-2 or TRBV6-3 and J is TRBJ2-1; lacking DNA, the TRBD2 call made by TCRdb goes unchecked. Germline V gene lookup returns CDR1 MNHEY and CDR2 SVGEGT. The CDR3 sequence is 15 residues long. CDR3 residues: CASSSGAANHPKQFF.

The chain recombines TRBV5-1 with TRBJ1-1. The length of the CDR3 is 13 residues. Germline lookup yields CDR1 SGHRS and CDR2 YFSETQ. CDR3 residues: CASSPRLNTEAFF. The entire variable domain, with the rest obtained from reference TRBV5-1 and TRBJ1-1, is as follows: KAGVTQTPRYLIKTRGQQVTLSCSPISGHRSVSWYQQTPGQGLQFLFEYFSETQRNKGNFPGRFSGRQFSNSRSEMNVSTLELGDSALYLCASSPRLNTEAFFGQGTRLTVV.

CDR3 amino acids: CASSPRLGIETQYF. The chain recombines TRBV4-3 with TRBJ2-5; the TCRdb call, TRBD2, lacks DNA for checking. This CDR3 spans 14 amino acids. In germline, CDR1 is LGHNA, CDR2 YSLEER.

The chain employs TRBV5-1 and TRBJ2-2. This CDR3 is 13 amino acids long. Per the germline V gene, CDR1 is SGHRS and CDR2 is YFSETQ. This chain's CDR3 is CASSQVRTGELFF.

The chain links TRBV27 to TRBJ1-6; TCRdb's D call, TRBD1, is unchecked because there is no DNA. CDR3 size: 14 residues. Germline lookup yields CDR1 MNHEY and CDR2 SMNVEV (reference sequence). This CDR3 reads CASKSAGGLSPLHF.

The rearrangement joins TRBV4-1 to TRBJ2-7. Germline CDR1 and CDR2: MGHRA and YSYEKL. There are 15 residues in the CDR3. The CDR3 loop is CASSQDLGLIYEQYF.

The chain joins TRBV18 to TRBJ2-3; the D call from TCRdb, TRBD1, cannot be confirmed without DNA. This CDR3 has 15 amino acids. In germline, CDR1 is KGHSH, CDR2 LQKENI. CDR3 residues: CASSRRGTSTDTQYF.

The chain employs TRBV11-2 and TRBJ2-7. Per germline, CDR1 SGHAT and CDR2 FQNNGV. The CDR3 is 11 amino acids. CDR3 residues: CASSLTGEQYF.

This chain joins TRBV29-1 and TRBJ2-3; TCRdb outputs TRBD1, but without DNA this stays unchecked. The CDR3 consists of 15 residues. Germline V gives CDR1 SQVTM, CDR2 ANQGSEA. The CDR3 is CSVEETAPGTDTQYF.

J is TRBJ2-3 and V is TRBV19. CDR1 is LNHDA and CDR2 is SQIVND in the germline V gene (reference sequence). The CDR3 runs to 12 residues. CDR3 loop: CASSGYRDTQYF.

The gene calls are TRBV5-1 and TRBJ2-1; TCRdb designates TRBD2, a call that cannot be tested without DNA. CDR1 and CDR2 (germline): SGHRS, YFSETQ. The length of the CDR3 is 14 residues. CDR3 residues: CASSLEPGGNEQFF.

The rearrangement joins TRBV7-2 to TRBJ1-2; the TCRdb D gene call, TRBD1, has no DNA to confirm it. The CDR3 is 15 residues long. Germline loops: CDR1 SGHTA, CDR2 FQGNSA. This CDR3 is CASSQQGQGANGYTF.

V and J are TRBV6-1 and TRBJ1-1; TCRdb indicates TRBD1, and absent DNA this call remains unverified. The CDR3 sequence is 15 residues long. The germline CDR1 and CDR2 sequences are MNHNS and SASEGT. The CDR3 protein is CASSRDRGRLTEAFF.

The J gene is TRBJ2-2, the V gene TRBV9; TCRdb reports TRBD2, a call that lacks DNA to check it against. The CDR3 consists of 15 residues. Germline-derived CDR1 and CDR2 are SGDLS and YYNGEE. The CDR3 here is CASSRSGRDIGELFF.

The chain has TRBV5-1 and TRBJ2-2. Germline CDR1 reads SGHRS; CDR2 reads YFSETQ. This CDR3 is 15 amino acids long. CDR3 residues: CASSLVPTNTGELFF.

The chain has TRBV5-1 and TRBJ1-1. This CDR3 has 14 amino acids. Germline V gene sequence: CDR1 SGHRS, CDR2 YFSETQ. This CDR3 reads CASSLGEGNTEAFF.

V usage is TRBV20-1 and J usage is TRBJ2-7; the TRBD1 assignment by TCRdb is unverifiable without DNA. This CDR3 is 13 amino acids long. Germline V gene data show CDR1 as DFQATT and CDR2 as SNEGSKA (reference sequence). This CDR3 reads CSAGSGGPDEQYF.

V usage is TRBV28 and J usage is TRBJ1-2; TCRdb proposes TRBD1, but this gene call is untestable without DNA. Germline loops: CDR1 MDHEN, CDR2 SYDVKM. The length of the CDR3 is 15 residues. The chain's CDR3 is CASSLMGPRYYGYTF.

V and J are TRBV6-2 or TRBV6-3 and TRBJ2-1; lacking DNA, the TRBD1 call made by TCRdb goes unchecked. This CDR3 comprises 17 residues. Germline V gives CDR1 MNHEY, CDR2 SVGEGT. Here the CDR3 reads CASSSTSRGHWDNEQFF.

This chain joins TRBV7-9 and TRBJ2-1; the D call of TRBD2 rests on TCRdb alone, since no DNA is present to check it. CDR1 is SEHNR and CDR2 is FQNEAQ in the germline V gene (reference sequence). CDR3 size: 17 residues. The CDR3 loop is CASSLSKGLAVGNEQFF.

This rearrangement joins TRBV20-1 to TRBJ2-1; TCRdb's D gene call, TRBD1, goes unchecked for lack of DNA. The CDR3 spans 11 residues. The germline V gene has CDR1 DFQATT and CDR2 SNEGSKA (reference sequence). This CDR3 is CSARARQTQFF.

The chain combines TRBV7-6 with TRBJ2-2; lacking DNA, the TRBD2 call made by TCRdb goes unchecked. In germline, CDR1 is SGHVS, CDR2 FNYEAQ. This CDR3 spans 15 amino acids. The CDR3 protein is CASSLRSGSTGELFF. The variable domain in full, completed from reference TRBV7-6 and TRBJ2-2, reads GAGVSQSPRYKVTKRGQDVALRCDPISGHVSLYWYRQALGQGPEFLTYFNYEAQQDKSGLPNDRFSAERPEGSISTLTIQRTEQRDSAMYRCASSLRSGSTGELFFGEGSRLTVL.

This chain uses TRBV5-1 with TRBJ2-1; TCRdb names TRBD2, which stays unverified in the absence of DNA. The CDR3 has 16 residues. Germline lookup yields CDR1 SGHRS and CDR2 YFSETQ. The chain's CDR3 is CASSLASGRSYNEQFF.

The V gene is TRBV5-4, the J gene TRBJ2-7; absent DNA, TCRdb's TRBD1 call cannot be checked. Germline values: CDR1 SGHNT, CDR2 YYREEE (reference sequence). The CDR3 contains 16 residues. CDR3 sequence reads: CASSLEVAVGGYEQYF.

This chain connects TRBV18 to TRBJ1-2. Germline V lookup: CDR1 KGHSH, CDR2 LQKENI. This CDR3 contains 14 residues. The CDR3 region is CASSLAGFYYGYTF.

This chain links TRBV5-6 with TRBJ2-5; the D call of TRBD2 rests on TCRdb alone, since no DNA is present to check it. The CDR3 totals 18 residues. The germline V gene encodes CDR1 SGHDT and CDR2 YYEEEE. The CDR3 reads CASSLEVPSRAWRETQYF.

The J gene is TRBJ2-1, the V gene TRBV29-1. Germline lookup yields CDR1 SQVTM and CDR2 ANQGSEA. The CDR3 spans 14 residues. The CDR3 loop reads CSVDLGRSYNEQFF.